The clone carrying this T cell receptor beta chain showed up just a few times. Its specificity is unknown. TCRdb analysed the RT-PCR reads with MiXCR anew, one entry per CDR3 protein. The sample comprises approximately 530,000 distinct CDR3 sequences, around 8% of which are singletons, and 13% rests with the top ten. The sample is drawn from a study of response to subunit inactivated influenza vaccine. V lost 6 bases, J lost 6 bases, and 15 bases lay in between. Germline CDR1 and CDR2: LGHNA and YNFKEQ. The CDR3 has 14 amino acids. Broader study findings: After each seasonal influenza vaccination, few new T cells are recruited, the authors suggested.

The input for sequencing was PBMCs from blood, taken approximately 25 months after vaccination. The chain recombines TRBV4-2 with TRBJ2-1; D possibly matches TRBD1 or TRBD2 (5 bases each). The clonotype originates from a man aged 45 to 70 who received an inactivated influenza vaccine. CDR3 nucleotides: TGTGCCAGCAGTCAGACGGGACCTTTCAATGAGCAGTTCTTC. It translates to CASSQTGPFNEQFF.